The rows below give T cell receptor beta chains drawn from one sample of a study of CD8 T cells in ankylosing spondylitis. TCRdb re-called the 5' RACE reads through MiXCR, storing one row per CDR3 protein. Of some 700,000 distinct CDR3 sequences detected, around 20% appear once; the ten largest clones hold around 19%. Sample: blood, either unsorted or a sorted T cell fraction (not recorded which). The receptors come from a male donor with ankylosing spondylitis. The CDR3 runs from the conserved cysteine through the conserved F or W. The D gene is left open where the match is weak. Not all rows give a size; the values are once, few, many and, for expanded clones, a class.

J: TRBJ2-2
size: NA
V: TRBV3-1
D: NA
DNA: TGTGCCAGCAGCCAAGGTGGGAAGCGAAAGAACACCGGGGAGCTGTTTTTT
CDR3: CASSQGGKRKNTGELFF

J: TRBJ2-5
size: NA
V: TRBV12-3/TRBV12-4
D: NA
DNA: TGTGCCAGCAGTTTATTCCCGTTCCAAGAGACCCAGTACTTC
CDR3: CASSLFPFQETQYF

J: TRBJ1-2
size: few
V: TRBV27
D: TRBD1
DNA: TGTGCCAGCAGACCTGACAGGGAGAGGAGTGGCTACACCTTC
CDR3: CASRPDRERSGYTF

J: TRBJ2-1
size: NA
V: TRBV4-3
D: TRBD2
DNA: TGCGCCAGCAGCCCTAGCGGGAGTTTGGATGAGCAGTTCTTC
CDR3: CASSPSGSLDEQFF

J: TRBJ2-1
size: few
V: TRBV20-1
D: TRBD1
DNA: TGCAGTGCTACAACCTTCGAGGGGGCGTACTACAATGAGCAGTTCTTC
CDR3: CSATTFEGAYYNEQFF

J: TRBJ2-1
size: few
V: TRBV7-2
D: NA
DNA: TGTGCCAGCAGCCTAGACTCGCCACGCTACAATGAGCAGTTCTTC
CDR3: CASSLDSPRYNEQFF

J: TRBJ2-7
size: NA
V: TRBV7-8
D: TRBD1
DNA: TGTGCCAGCAGCTTTAGGGGGCGCCTCGGCGAGCAGTACTTC
CDR3: CASSFRGRLGEQYF

J: TRBJ2-3
size: NA
V: TRBV9
D: TRBD2
DNA: TGTGCCAGCAGCGTATCGGCGGGAGTTGCCCGCACAGATACGCAGTATTTT
CDR3: CASSVSAGVARTDTQYF

J: TRBJ1-3
size: few
V: TRBV7-9
D: TRBD1
DNA: TGTGCCAGCAGCCGGACAGGGAACGGAAACACCATATATTTT
CDR3: CASSRTGNGNTIYF

J: TRBJ2-7
size: NA
V: TRBV28
D: TRBD2
DNA: TGTGCCAGCAGTTTATTTTTGTTGGAGACTAGCGGGGCCTACGAGCAGTACTTC
CDR3: CASSLFLLETSGAYEQYF

J: TRBJ1-4
size: many
V: TRBV2
D: NA
DNA: TGTGCCAGCAGTGAAGAGGTGGGAGAAAAACTGTTTTTT
CDR3: CASSEEVGEKLFF

J: TRBJ2-2
size: NA
V: TRBV9
D: TRBD1
DNA: TGTGCCAGCAGCGTCACCGGGACAGGGGCATACGGGGAGCTGTTTTTT
CDR3: CASSVTGTGAYGELFF

J: TRBJ2-1
size: NA
V: TRBV9
D: TRBD2
DNA: TGTGCCAGCAGCTTCCGTAGCGGGGGAGTGTACAATGAGCAGTTCTTC
CDR3: CASSFRSGGVYNEQFF

J: TRBJ2-3
size: NA
V: TRBV5-1
D: NA
DNA: TGCGCCAGCAGCCCACGGACGTTATTGGATACGCAGTATTTT
CDR3: CASSPRTLLDTQYF

J: TRBJ2-3
size: many
V: TRBV29-1
D: NA
DNA: TGCAGCGTCCAAGGGGGTACTAGAGGGGCCACAGATACGCAGTATTTT
CDR3: CSVQGGTRGATDTQYF

J: TRBJ2-7
size: NA
V: TRBV6-1
D: NA
DNA: TGTGCCAGCAGACCCGACAGGCTCTCCTACGAGCAGTACTTC
CDR3: CASRPDRLSYEQYF

J: TRBJ2-1
size: few
V: TRBV20-1
D: NA
DNA: TGCAGTGCCCCGAGCGGGCCCTCCTACAATGAGCAGTTCTTC
CDR3: CSAPSGPSYNEQFF

J: TRBJ2-1
size: NA
V: TRBV7-9
D: TRBD2
DNA: TGTGCCAGCAGCCCGGGACTAGTTGACAATGAGCAGTTCTTC
CDR3: CASSPGLVDNEQFF

J: TRBJ2-3
size: NA
V: TRBV9
D: TRBD2
DNA: TGTGCCAGCAGCGTACTAGCGCGCGGGGGGGATACGCAGTATTTT
CDR3: CASSVLARGGDTQYF

J: TRBJ2-7
size: NA
V: TRBV7-2
D: NA
DNA: TGTGCCAGCAGCTTAGAGTTCAGGAGCTCCTACGAGCAGTACTTC
CDR3: CASSLEFRSSYEQYF

J: TRBJ2-5
size: few
V: TRBV20-1
D: NA
DNA: TGCAGTGCTCAGACAGGAAAGGAGACCCAGTACTTC
CDR3: CSAQTGKETQYF

J: TRBJ2-5
size: few
V: TRBV12-3/TRBV12-4
D: NA
DNA: TGTGCCACAGGGCCCTCGGGAGAGACCCAGTACTTC
CDR3: CATGPSGETQYF

J: TRBJ1-2
size: NA
V: TRBV15
D: TRBD1
DNA: TGTGCCACCAGCAGAGGTGACCAGTGGACAGGAAGGGACTATGGCTACACCTTC
CDR3: CATSRGDQWTGRDYGYTF

J: TRBJ2-2
size: NA
V: TRBV5-1
D: NA
DNA: TGCGCCAGCAGCCGACTCTCCGGGGACACCGGGGAGCTGTTTTTT
CDR3: CASSRLSGDTGELFF

J: TRBJ1-6
size: few
V: TRBV28
D: TRBD1
DNA: TGTGCCAGCAGTGCGACAGGGGGCTCGTATAATTCACCCCTCCACTTT
CDR3: CASSATGGSYNSPLHF

J: TRBJ2-1
size: few
V: TRBV6-5
D: TRBD1
DNA: TGTGCCAGCAGTTACCGGGGTGGGACAGATAACAATGAGCAGTTCTTC
CDR3: CASSYRGGTDNNEQFF

J: TRBJ2-2
size: few
V: TRBV5-1
D: TRBD1
DNA: TGCGCCAGCAGCTTGGCCAGGGGGCGAGACACCGGGGAGCTGTTTTTT
CDR3: CASSLARGRDTGELFF

J: TRBJ1-2
size: few
V: TRBV5-1
D: NA
DNA: TGCGCCAGCAGCTTGGAGCCAGGGCAGCCCTATGGCTACACCTTC
CDR3: CASSLEPGQPYGYTF

J: TRBJ1-6
size: NA
V: TRBV6-2/TRBV6-3
D: NA
DNA: TGTGCCAGCAGTACCCCCGGGTCACCCCTCCACTTT
CDR3: CASSTPGSPLHF

J: TRBJ2-5
size: many
V: TRBV12-3/TRBV12-4
D: NA
DNA: TGTGCCAGCAGTCCAAGGGGTCGGGGGAGAGTAGCAGAGACCCAGTACTTC
CDR3: CASSPRGRGRVAETQYF

J: TRBJ2-5
size: NA
V: TRBV12-3/TRBV12-4
D: TRBD2
DNA: TGTGACAGCAGTATATCCGGGACTAGCGGGCAAGAGACCCAGTACTTC
CDR3: CDSSISGTSGQETQYF

J: TRBJ2-7
size: many
V: TRBV4-3
D: NA
DNA: TGCGCCAGCAGCCAAGATTTAGCTCTCTACGAGCAGTACTTC
CDR3: CASSQDLALYEQYF

J: TRBJ2-4
size: few
V: TRBV4-1
D: NA
DNA: TGCGCCAGCAGCCAAGTAGCAGGGCTGGAGGCCAAAAACATTCAGTACTTC
CDR3: CASSQVAGLEAKNIQYF

J: TRBJ1-1
size: few
V: TRBV20-1
D: NA
DNA: TGCAGTGCTAGAGATCGGTGGTCTTTGGACGAGAACACTGAAGCTTTCTTT
CDR3: CSARDRWSLDENTEAFF

J: TRBJ2-2
size: few
V: TRBV20-1
D: TRBD2
DNA: TGCAGTGCTCGGGCCGGGACTAGCGGGGGGGCCGGCGGGGAGCTGTTTTTT
CDR3: CSARAGTSGGAGGELFF

J: TRBJ1-5
size: NA
V: TRBV15
D: NA
DNA: TGTGCCACCAGCAGAGATCCCGGGGGTAGGAATGCCCAGCATTTT
CDR3: CATSRDPGGRNAQHF

J: TRBJ2-5
size: NA
V: TRBV11-2
D: TRBD2
DNA: TGTGCCAGCAGCTTGCTGGGGACTAGCGGGAGGAGGTACCAAGAGACCCAGTACTTC
CDR3: CASSLLGTSGRRYQETQYF

J: TRBJ1-1
size: few
V: TRBV29-1
D: NA
DNA: TGCAGCGCCGAGGGGACGGCGAACACTGAAGCTTTCTTT
CDR3: CSAEGTANTEAFF

J: TRBJ2-1
size: NA
V: TRBV15
D: TRBD1
DNA: TGTGCCACCACCGGGGACAGCTCCTACAATGAGCAGTTCTTC
CDR3: CATTGDSSYNEQFF

J: TRBJ1-4
size: NA
V: TRBV3-1
D: NA
DNA: TGTGCCAGCAGCCAAGAGGGGGCGGTATTTGAAAAACTGTTTTTT
CDR3: CASSQEGAVFEKLFF

J: TRBJ2-3
size: few
V: TRBV20-1
D: NA
DNA: TGCAGTGCTATCCGGTGGCTGGATGGAGATACGCAGTATTTT
CDR3: CSAIRWLDGDTQYF

J: TRBJ2-1
size: NA
V: TRBV12-3/TRBV12-4
D: TRBD1
DNA: TGTGCCAGCAATCCGGGACAGGGGTACAATGAGCAGTTCTTC
CDR3: CASNPGQGYNEQFF

J: TRBJ1-5
size: many
V: TRBV3-1
D: NA
DNA: TGCGCCAGCAGCCAGGGACCGAATCAGCCCCAGCATTTT
CDR3: CASSQGPNQPQHF

J: TRBJ2-1
size: NA
V: TRBV11-2
D: TRBD1
DNA: TGTGCCAGCAGCTTTCGACAGGGTACGACTTTCGTGTACAATGAGCAGTTCTTC
CDR3: CASSFRQGTTFVYNEQFF

J: TRBJ1-1
size: few
V: TRBV12-3/TRBV12-4
D: TRBD1
DNA: TGTGCCAGCAGAGTCGGGGCCCCACAGGGGCCGAAACAGAACACTGAAGCTTTCTTT
CDR3: CASRVGAPQGPKQNTEAFF

J: TRBJ2-2
size: few
V: TRBV6-5
D: TRBD1
DNA: TGTGCCAGCAGTTACTCGACAGGGGACACCGGGGAGCTGTTTTTT
CDR3: CASSYSTGDTGELFF

J: TRBJ1-5
size: many
V: TRBV12-3/TRBV12-4
D: NA
DNA: TGTGCCAGCAGTGTTAGGTGGGATCAGCCCCAGCATTTT
CDR3: CASSVRWDQPQHF

J: TRBJ1-1
size: NA
V: TRBV15
D: TRBD1
DNA: TGTGCCACCAGTGACAGGGGCTGGAGTGATCTGAACACTGAAGCTTTCTTT
CDR3: CATSDRGWSDLNTEAFF

J: TRBJ2-5
size: few
V: TRBV5-1
D: TRBD2
DNA: TGCGCCAGCAGCTTGGGGACTAGCGGGACCGAGACCCAGTACTTC
CDR3: CASSLGTSGTETQYF

J: TRBJ2-2
size: few
V: TRBV27
D: NA
DNA: TGTGCCAGCAGATCAGGGGTCTTCGGGGAGCTGTTTTTT
CDR3: CASRSGVFGELFF

J: TRBJ2-5
size: NA
V: TRBV4-2
D: TRBD2
DNA: TGTGCCAGCAGCCTGGGGACTAGCGGGAGCCTCCAAGAGACCCAGTACTTC
CDR3: CASSLGTSGSLQETQYF

J: TRBJ2-1
size: few
V: TRBV6-2/TRBV6-3
D: TRBD1
DNA: TGTGCCAGCAGTTACACAGGGGGAGCGGTAAACGATGAGCAGTTCTTC
CDR3: CASSYTGGAVNDEQFF

J: TRBJ2-2
size: few
V: TRBV5-1
D: NA
DNA: TGCGCCAGCAGCTTGGTTGGGGGCTTGGTTCCCGGGGAGCTGTTTTTT
CDR3: CASSLVGGLVPGELFF

J: TRBJ2-7
size: few
V: TRBV5-6
D: TRBD2
DNA: TGTGCCAGCAATTTGGGGGGGACCGGAACCTACGAGCAGTACTTC
CDR3: CASNLGGTGTYEQYF